This passage covers 10 T cell receptor beta chains from one sample sequenced in a study of cytomegalovirus exposure and HLA in healthy donors. PCR amplification relied on 60 Vbeta primers (plus 13 Jbeta primers). Only in-frame clones appear in the TCRdb table, and some are missing; sequencing was by immunoSEQ multiplex PCR. This table holds 85,000 to 130,000 clones, approximately 80% found once. Input material: PBMCs. The source of these receptors is a woman under 30 in good health and CMV-seropositive.

V and J are TRBV25-1 and TRBJ1-1; no clear D gene. This CDR3 contains 13 residues. Deletions cut 6 bases from V and 9 bases from J, with 17 bases between. Germline values: CDR1 MGHDK, CDR2 SYGVNS. CDR3: CASSAAGSGKAFF. Here the CDR3 DNA reads TGTGCCAGCAGCGCGGCGGGGTCCGGGAAAGCTTTCTTT.

The CDR3 sequence: CASSPPRWYQPQHF. The CDR3 DNA follows: TGTGCCAGCTCACCACCCAGGTGGTATCAGCCCCAGCATTTT. The chain is built from TRBV18 and TRBJ1-5; unclear D gene. This CDR3 is built from 14 residues. Trimming took 0 bases from V and 5 from J, leaving 8 bases between them. Germline V gene lookup returns CDR1 KGHSH and CDR2 LQKENI.

The chain joins TRBV11-2 to TRBJ2-3; 8 bases map to TRBD2. J gave up 6 bases and V 1 base, and 6 bases lay outside the gene matches. Germline loops: CDR1 SGHAT, CDR2 FQNNGV. The CDR3 runs to 15 residues. The CDR3: CASSLALAGSDTQYF. In nucleotides, the CDR3 is TGTGCCAGCAGCTTAGCCTTAGCGGGAAGTGATACGCAGTATTTT.

The J gene is TRBJ1-5, the V gene TRBV6-8, with TRBD1 matching 7 bases. This CDR3 has 18 amino acids. Germline lookup yields CDR1 MNHGY and CDR2 SAAAGT. The V segment lost 2 bases and the J segment 5 bases; nucleotides outside the gene matches: 15. This CDR3 is CASSYPSGRTGSDQPQHF. The CDR3 nucleotides are TGTGCCAGCAGTTACCCATCCGGGCGGACAGGTTCCGATCAGCCCCAGCATTTT.

The chain combines TRBV6-6 with TRBJ2-1; D may be TRBD2 (5 bases). CDR1 is MNHNY and CDR2 is SVGAGI in the germline V gene (reference sequence). The length of the CDR3 is 13 residues. V was cut by 9 bases and J by 5 bases, with 14 bases left in between. In DNA form, the CDR3 reads TGTGCCAGTTCCCCCGGGGTCCACAATGAGCAGTTCTTC. Encoded protein: CASSPGVHNEQFF.

The chain links TRBV7-3 to TRBJ2-5, with TRBD1 matching 7 bases. With 5 bases clipped from V and 5 bases from J, the junction kept 8 bases outside the gene matches. Per germline, CDR1 SGHTA and CDR2 FQGTGA. This CDR3 comprises 14 residues. In DNA form, the CDR3 reads TGTGCCAGCAGCGAACAGGGGCCCGGGGAGACCCAGTACTTC. Protein product: CASSEQGPGETQYF.

The chain has TRBV28 and TRBJ2-3, with 12 nucleotides matching TRBD2. This CDR3 region has 16 residues. CDR1 and CDR2 (germline): MDHEN, SYDVKM. After removal of 6 bases from V and 0 bases from J, the junction contained 4 bases not matched to a gene. The CDR3: CASRTSGRTSTDTQYF. CDR3 nucleotides: TGTGCCAGCAGGACTAGCGGGAGAACCAGCACAGATACGCAGTATTTT. Drawing the rest from reference TRBV28 and TRBJ2-3, the complete variable domain is DVKVTQSSRYLVKRTGEKVFLECVQDMDHENMFWYRQDPGLGLRLIYFSYDVKMKEKGDIPEGYSVSREKKERFSLILESASTNQTSMYLCASRTSGRTSTDTQYFGPGTRLTVL.

The chain carries TRBV5-6 and TRBJ1-6, with 8 nucleotides matching TRBD1. Germline CDR1 reads SGHDT; CDR2 reads YYEEEE. The CDR3 runs to 14 residues. J lost 9 bases, V lost 0 bases, and 2 bases had no gene match. The CDR3 sequence is CASSLGQGTSPLHF. The CDR3 DNA follows: TGTGCCAGCAGCTTGGGACAGGGGACTTCACCCCTCCACTTT.

The chain recombines TRBV28 with TRBJ2-7, with 12 bases that match TRBD2. The CDR3 loop spans 18 amino acids. Looked up from germline, CDR1 is MDHEN and CDR2 is SYDVKM. V shed 3 bases and J 2 bases; nucleotides not matched to a gene: 11. CDR3 sequence reads: CASSFTPSGRAGTYEQYF. The CDR3 region has the DNA TGTGCCAGCAGTTTTACCCCTAGCGGGAGGGCCGGGACCTACGAGCAGTACTTC.

V usage is TRBV5-8 and J usage is TRBJ2-3, with 8 positions matching TRBD2. CDR3 size: 15 residues. Germline V CDR1 and CDR2: SGHTS, YDEGEE. Germline trimming cut 0 bases from V and 3 bases from J; bases unmatched to any gene: 3. The CDR3 bases are TGTGCCAGCAGCTTGGCACTAGCGGTTACAGATACGCAGTATTTT. Its translation is CASSLALAVTDTQYF.